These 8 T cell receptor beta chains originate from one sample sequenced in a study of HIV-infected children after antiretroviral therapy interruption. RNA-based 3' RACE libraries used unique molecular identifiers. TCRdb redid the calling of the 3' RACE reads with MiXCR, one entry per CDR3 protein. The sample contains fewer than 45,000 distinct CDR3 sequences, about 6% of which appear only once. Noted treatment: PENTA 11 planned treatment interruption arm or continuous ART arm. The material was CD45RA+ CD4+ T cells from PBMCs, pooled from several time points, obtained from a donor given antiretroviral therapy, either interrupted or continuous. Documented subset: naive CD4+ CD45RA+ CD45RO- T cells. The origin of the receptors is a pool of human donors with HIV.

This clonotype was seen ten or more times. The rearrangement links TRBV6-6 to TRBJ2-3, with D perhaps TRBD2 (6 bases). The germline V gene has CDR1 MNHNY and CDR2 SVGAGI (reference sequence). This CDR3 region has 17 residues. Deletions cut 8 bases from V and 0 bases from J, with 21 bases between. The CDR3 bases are TGTGCCAGCGGGCACTCGAACCGGGACTGGAGCACAGATACGCAGTATTTT. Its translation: CASGHSNRDWSTDTQYF.

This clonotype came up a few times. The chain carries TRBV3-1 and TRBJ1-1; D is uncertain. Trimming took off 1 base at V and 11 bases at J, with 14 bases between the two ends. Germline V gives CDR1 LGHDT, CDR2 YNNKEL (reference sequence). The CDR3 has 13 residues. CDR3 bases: TGTGCCAGCAGCCAAGCTGACCTTTCCGAGGCTTTCTTT. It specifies CASSQADLSEAFF.

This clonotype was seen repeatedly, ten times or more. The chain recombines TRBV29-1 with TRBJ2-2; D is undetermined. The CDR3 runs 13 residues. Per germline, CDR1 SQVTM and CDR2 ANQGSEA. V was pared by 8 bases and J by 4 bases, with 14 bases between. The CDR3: CSMLTALTGELFF. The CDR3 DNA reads TGCAGCATGCTAACCGCTCTCACCGGGGAGCTGTTTTTT.

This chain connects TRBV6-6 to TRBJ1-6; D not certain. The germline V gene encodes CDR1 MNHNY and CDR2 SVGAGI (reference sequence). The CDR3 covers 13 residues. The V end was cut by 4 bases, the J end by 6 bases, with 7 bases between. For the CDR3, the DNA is TGTGCCAGCAGTTCGGCCCTTAATTCACCCCTCCACTTT. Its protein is CASSSALNSPLHF.

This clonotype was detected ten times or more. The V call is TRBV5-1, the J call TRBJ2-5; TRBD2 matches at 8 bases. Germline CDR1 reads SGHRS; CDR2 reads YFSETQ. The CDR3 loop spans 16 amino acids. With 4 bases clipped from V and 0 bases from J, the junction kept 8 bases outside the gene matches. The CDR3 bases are TGCGCCAGCAGCCCAGGAGGTAGCGGGAACCAAGAGACCCAGTACTTC. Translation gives CASSPGGSGNQETQYF.

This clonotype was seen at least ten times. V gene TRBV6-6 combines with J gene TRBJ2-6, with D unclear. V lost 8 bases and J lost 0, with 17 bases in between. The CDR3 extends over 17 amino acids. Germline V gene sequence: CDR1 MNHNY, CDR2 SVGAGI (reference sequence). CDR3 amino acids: CASSPGYSFSGANVLTF. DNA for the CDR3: TGTGCCAGCTCTCCTGGGTACTCTTTCTCTGGGGCCAACGTCCTGACTTTC.

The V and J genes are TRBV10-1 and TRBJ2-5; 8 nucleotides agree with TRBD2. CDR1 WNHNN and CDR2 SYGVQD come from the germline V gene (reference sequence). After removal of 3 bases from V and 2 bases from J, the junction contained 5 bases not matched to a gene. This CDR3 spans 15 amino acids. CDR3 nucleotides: TGCGCCAGCAGTGAAGTAGCGGGGAAACAAGAGACCCAGTACTTC. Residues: CASSEVAGKQETQYF.

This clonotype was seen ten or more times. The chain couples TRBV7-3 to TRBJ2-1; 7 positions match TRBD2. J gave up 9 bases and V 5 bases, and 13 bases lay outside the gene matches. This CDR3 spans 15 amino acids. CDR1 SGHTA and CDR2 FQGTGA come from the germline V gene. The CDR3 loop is CASSPWSGGYGEQFF. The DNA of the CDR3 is TGTGCCAGCAGCCCCTGGTCGGGAGGTTACGGTGAGCAGTTCTTC.